This TCR beta chain was sequenced for a study of response to subunit inactivated influenza vaccine. Study conclusions and caveats: The authors offered the suggestion that each seasonal influenza vaccination recruits few new T cells.

The germline CDR1 and CDR2 sequences are SNHLY and FYNNEI. The CDR3 is 11 residues long. Trimming stripped 4 bases from V and 5 bases from J, with 5 bases between. Each CDR3 protein gets one entry after TCRdb re-called the RT-PCR reads with MiXCR. This sample carries a few hundred thousand distinct CDR3 sequences, 11% to 15% of them seen once, and the ten largest clones take more than 9.5%. Of note for this clonotype: Its antigen is currently unknown.

V usage is TRBV2 and J usage is TRBJ1-1; D gene unclear. The sequences come from PBMCs from blood, collected 11 to 12 days after vaccination. The clonotype originates from a man between 45 and 60 years old who received an inactivated influenza vaccine. CDR3 nucleotides: TGTGCCAGCAGTGCGTGGACTGAAGCTTTCTTT. It encodes CASSAWTEAFF. Full variable domain (outside the CDR3, taken from reference TRBV2 and TRBJ1-1): EPEVTQTPSHQVTQMGQEVILRCVPISNHLYFYWYRQILGQKVEFLVSFYNNEISEKSEIFDDQFSVERPDGSNFTLKIRSTKLEDSAMYFCASSAWTEAFFGQGTRLTVV.